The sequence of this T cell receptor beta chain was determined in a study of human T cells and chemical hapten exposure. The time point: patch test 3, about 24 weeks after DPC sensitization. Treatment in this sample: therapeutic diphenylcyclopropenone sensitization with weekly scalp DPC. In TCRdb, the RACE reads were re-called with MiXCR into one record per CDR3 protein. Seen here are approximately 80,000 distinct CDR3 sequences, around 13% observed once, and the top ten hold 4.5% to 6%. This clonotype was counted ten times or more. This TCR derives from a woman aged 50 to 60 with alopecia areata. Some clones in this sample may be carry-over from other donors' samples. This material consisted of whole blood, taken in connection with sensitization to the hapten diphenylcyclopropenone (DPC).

CDR3 region: CASSPGRDEQYF. The CDR3 nucleotides are TGTGCCAGCAGCCCGGGACGGGACGAGCAGTACTTC. The V and J genes are TRBV27 and TRBJ2-7; D may match TRBD1 or TRBD2 (5 bases each). In germline, CDR1 is MNHEY, CDR2 SMNVEV (reference sequence). V shed 6 bases and J shed 5 bases, with 11 bases lying between them. This CDR3 has 12 residues.